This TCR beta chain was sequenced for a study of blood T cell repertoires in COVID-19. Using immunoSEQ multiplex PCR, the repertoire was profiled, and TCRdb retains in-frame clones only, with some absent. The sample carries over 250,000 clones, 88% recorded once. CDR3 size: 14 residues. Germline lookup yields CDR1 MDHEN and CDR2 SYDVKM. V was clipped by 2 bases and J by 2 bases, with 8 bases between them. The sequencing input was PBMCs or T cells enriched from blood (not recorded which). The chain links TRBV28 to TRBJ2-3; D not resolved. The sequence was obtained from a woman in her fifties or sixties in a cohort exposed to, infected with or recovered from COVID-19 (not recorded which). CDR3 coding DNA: TGTGCCAGCAGTTTAAACAGACCCACAGATACGCAGTATTTT. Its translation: CASSLNRPTDTQYF.